This paragraph covers one TCR beta chain sequence. What antigen it recognizes has not been identified. A read error may be the cause here, since a much bigger clone is one base away. The data originate from a study of glioma-infiltrating T cells (dated by TCRdb to 2016 to 2018). In the study overall: Sequencing of TCR alpha- and beta-chain repertoires was performed on glioma tissue, on non-neoplastic brain tissue, and on matched peripheral blood mononuclear cells. Three low-grade glioma patients, several primary glioblastoma patients, and three non-glioma patients who contributed non-neoplastic brain tissue made up the paired cohort. To measure divergence between tissue and blood T-cell populations, each tissue-infiltrating repertoire was compared with the peripheral blood repertoire of the same patient. Study-wide conclusions, independent of this receptor: VJ-independent divergence between tissue and blood was lower than expected in non-neoplastic patients but higher than expected in all gliomas, particularly low-grade gliomas. Small numbers underpinned the group comparisons: under ten glioblastoma patients, three low-grade glioma patients and three non-neoplastic patients. Very few CDR3 sequences were found to be shared between tissue and blood, and this scarcity was attributed to high CDR3 diversity and limited sampling.

TCR alpha and beta CDR3 regions were amplified with the iRepertoire nested amplicon-rescue multiplex PCR (arm-PCR) platform from RNA. The input for one-step reverse transcription and amplification was about 95-400 ng of tissue mRNA or PBMC total RNA. Following bead purification, Illumina adapters were added by a secondary multiplex PCR, and libraries between 200 and 400 bp were gel-purified. Libraries carried internal 6-nucleotide barcodes used for demultiplexing. Sequencing of the libraries was done on an Illumina MiSeq using 2x220 or 2x250 nucleotide paired-end reads. In the paper's pipeline: Paired reads were merged with FLASH 1.2.11 and aligned to the GRCh37 human genome with BWA-MEM before extracting TRA and TRB reads. V and J assignment used an IMGT-derived reference of cassette sequences and CDR3 motifs that included pseudogenes. Reads were translated in three frames, and productive CDR3s were defined as those with a C...FGXG motif and no stop codons. Unique combinations of V-J cassette pair and CDR3 amino acid sequence were defined as clonotypes. Hamming distance filtering was applied to reads, with thresholds set by the sequence error rate of each sample in mapped regions. TCRdb reworked the public reads: Q25 trimming with fastp, MiXCR clone assembly, productive beta chains retained. Duplicate CDR3 protein sequences are folded into a single record with the most common DNA and genes. V and J calls and clone size were set by TCRdb, not the authors. The sample records 95,000 to 150,000 distinct CDR3 sequences, roughly 24% of which are singletons. Jointly, the top ten make up around 15% of the sample.

CDR1 SGHTA and CDR2 FQGNSA were looked up in the germline V gene. V has 5 bases trimmed and J has 5 bases trimmed; junction bases matching no gene number 4. Spanning cysteine to phenylalanine, the CDR3 consists of 13 amino acids. Only CDR3 DNA is held: 39 bases, read in frame from base 1. Rearrangement joined TRBV7-2 to TRBJ2-3; the central 7 bases match TRBD2. The sample comprised glioma tissue, nonneoplastic brain tissue, or PBMCs (not recorded which). This clonotype was sampled from a human donor with low-grade glioma or glioblastoma, undergoing nonglioma brain surgery, or in good health (not recorded which). The bases read TGTGCCAGCAGCCCTTCGGGGGGAGATACGCAGTATTTT. This encodes CASSPSGGDTQYF.